A selection of T cell receptor beta chains follows, all from one sample in a study of cytomegalovirus exposure and HLA in healthy donors. Profiled with immunoSEQ multiplex PCR; TCRdb holds only in-frame clones, not every one. The table has approximately 100,000 clones, approximately 89% seen once. Sequencing input: PBMCs. The receptors shown here come from a man in his thirties or forties in good health and CMV-seronegative. The CDR3 runs from the conserved cysteine through the conserved F or W. The D gene is left open where the match is weak. Rows may omit the clone size; those that give it use once, few, many or a size class.

d_gene	abundance	v_gene	j_gene	len	CDR3nt	CDR3aa
-	-	TRBV30	TRBJ1-2	13	TGTGCCTGGAGTTACAGGGATGACTATGGCTACACCTTC	CAWSYRDDYGYTF
TRBD1	-	TRBV9	TRBJ2-3	14	TGTGCCAGCAGCGTTGGACAGGTACCAGATACGCAGTATTTT	CASSVGQVPDTQYF
-	-	TRBV2	TRBJ2-7	11	TGTGCCGCGGGGACAGACTACGAGCAGTACTTC	CAAGTDYEQYF
-	once	TRBV11-2	TRBJ2-7	17	TGTGCCAGCAGCTTAACGATCGTAGCCGGCGGTCGTTACGAGCAGTACTTC	CASSLTIVAGGRYEQYF
-	-	TRBV10-1	TRBJ2-7	12	TGCGCCAGCTGGAGGCCTTCCTACGAGCAGTACTTC	CASWRPSYEQYF
-	-	TRBV7-9	TRBJ2-3	16	TGTGCCAGCAGCATCCGGGACATGTTGAGCACAGATACGCAGTATTTT	CASSIRDMLSTDTQYF
TRBD2	-	TRBV9	TRBJ2-1	17	TGTGCCAGCAGCGTAGCCTTGACTAGCGGGAGTAGAGATGAGCAGTTCTTC	CASSVALTSGSRDEQFF
TRBD1	-	TRBV18	TRBJ1-2	14	TGTGCCAGCTCACCAGGCACAGGGGTGCCTGGCTACACCTTC	CASSPGTGVPGYTF
TRBD1	-	TRBV7-2	TRBJ2-2	15	TGTGCCAGCAGCCCTACAGGGGGCTCGACCGGGGAGCTGTTTTTT	CASSPTGGSTGELFF
-	-	TRBV29-1	TRBJ2-7	14	TGCAGCGTTAGGGGACTGACCCACTCCTACGAGCAGTACTTC	CSVRGLTHSYEQYF
-	-	TRBV5-1	TRBJ2-2	14	TGCGCCAGCAGCTCCAGGGCGGACACCGGGGAGCTGTTTTTT	CASSSRADTGELFF